The present TCR beta chain was sequenced within a study of post-analysis software for immune sequencing data. The TCR beta cDNA libraries contained unique molecular identifiers. One entry per CDR3 protein, called by TCRdb with MiXCR from the PCR reads. The sample records roughly 670,000 distinct CDR3 sequences, around 64% being singletons. On this clonotype: Antigen specificity is unknown.

Germline lookup yields CDR1 SGHDT and CDR2 YYEEEE. J lost 0 bases, V lost 2 bases, and 7 bases had no gene match. This CDR3 spans 18 amino acids. Findings and limits, study-wide: Elevated frequency relative to controls characterized roughly 5 TRBV segments in patients, TRBV5-6, TRBV5-1 and TRBV20-1 among them.

The source of this sequence is a girl aged 2-10 years with multiple sclerosis. The chain employs TRBV5-6 and TRBJ2-6; TRBD1 matches 8 bases. Sequences were obtained from blood. CDR3: CASSFAGTGSSGANVLTF. In DNA form, the CDR3 reads TGTGCCAGCAGCTTTGCCGGGACAGGCAGCTCTGGGGCCAACGTCCTGACTTTC.